Here is one T cell receptor beta chain with its context. What it binds is unknown. The source of the sample is a study of cytomegalovirus exposure and HLA in healthy donors. Overall study results and limits: The study dropped some indistinguishable V segments, TRBV6-2 and TRBV6-3 among them. Cytomegalovirus status, reportedly, was diagnosed with high specificity and sensitivity by the classifier. As a later analysis showed, several of the most significant clusters appeared to be linked to common viral pathogens.

As for the donors, each was a healthy bone marrow donor. The CDR3 has 14 amino acids. Germline V gene lookup returns CDR1 MDHEN and CDR2 SYDVKM. The PCR was carried out with 60 Vbeta primers and 13 Jbeta primers. Method: immunoSEQ multiplex PCR; TCRdb's copy keeps in-frame clones and lacks some. The sample holds roughly 120,000 clones; roughly 79% are singletons and the top ten take around 4%. The receptor was derived from a woman in her twenties or thirties in good health and CMV-seronegative. Specimen: PBMCs. The rearrangement joins TRBV28 to TRBJ2-5, with TRBD2 matching over 7 bases. TRBJ2-7 matches the DNA end more closely, so the J call is doubtful. CDR3 in DNA: TGTGCCAGCAGTTTCCCGGGGGGCTCCTACGAGCAGTACTTC. It translates to CASSFPGGSYEQYF.